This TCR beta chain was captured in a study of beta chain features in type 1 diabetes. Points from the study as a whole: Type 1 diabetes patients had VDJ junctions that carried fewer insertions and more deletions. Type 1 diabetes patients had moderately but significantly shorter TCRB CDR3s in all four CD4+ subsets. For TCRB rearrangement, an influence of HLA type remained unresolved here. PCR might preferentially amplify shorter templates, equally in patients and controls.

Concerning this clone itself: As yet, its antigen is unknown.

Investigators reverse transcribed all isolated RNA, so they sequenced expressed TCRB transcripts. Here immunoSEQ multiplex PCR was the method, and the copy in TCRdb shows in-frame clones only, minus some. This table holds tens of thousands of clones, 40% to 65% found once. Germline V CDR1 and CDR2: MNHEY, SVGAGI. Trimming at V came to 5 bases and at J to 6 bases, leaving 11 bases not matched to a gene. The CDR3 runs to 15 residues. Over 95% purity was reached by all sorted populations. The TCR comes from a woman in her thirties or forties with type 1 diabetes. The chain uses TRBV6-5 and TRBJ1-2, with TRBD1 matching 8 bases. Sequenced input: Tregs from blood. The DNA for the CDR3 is TGTGCCAGCAGTGCACGGGACAGGCTCAACGATGGCTACACCTTC. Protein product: CASSARDRLNDGYTF.